This T cell receptor beta chain was captured by sequencing in a study of blood T cell repertoires in COVID-19. For the study at large: Italy, Spain and the United States were the sources of the convalescent and acute COVID-19 samples.

The CDR3 covers 15 residues. Authors' processing steps: The assay estimated nucleated cells by amplifying reference gene primers. TCRdb's copy holds only in-frame clones and misses some; the assay was immunoSEQ multiplex PCR. Clonal size and the V and J genes are those of that table, whereas D and trimming came from the DNA. The sample records about 20,000 clones, more than 75% being singletons. This TCR came from a human donor with active COVID-19. The donor label of this sample is uncertain. The sample comprised peripheral blood. This chain joins TRBV21-1 and TRBJ2-3; the tabulated D call, TRBD1, remains unverified against the DNA. TRBV21-1 is flagged as a pseudogene. CDR3: CASSRGQGAADTQYF. The CDR3 DNA sequence: TGTGCCAGCAGCAGAGGACAGGGGGCGGCAGATACGCAGTATTTT.